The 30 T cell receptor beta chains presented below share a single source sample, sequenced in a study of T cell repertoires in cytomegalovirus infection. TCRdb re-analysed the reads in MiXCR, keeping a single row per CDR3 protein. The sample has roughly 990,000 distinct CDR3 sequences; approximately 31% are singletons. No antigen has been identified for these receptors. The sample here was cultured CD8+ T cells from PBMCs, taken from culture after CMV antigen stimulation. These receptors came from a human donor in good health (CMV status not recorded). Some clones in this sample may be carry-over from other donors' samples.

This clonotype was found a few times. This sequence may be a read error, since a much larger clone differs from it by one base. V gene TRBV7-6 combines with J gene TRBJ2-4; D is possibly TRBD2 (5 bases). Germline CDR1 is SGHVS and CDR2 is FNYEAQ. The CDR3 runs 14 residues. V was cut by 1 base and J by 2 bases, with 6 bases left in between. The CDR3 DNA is TGTGCCAGCAGCTTAGGAGGGACCAAAAACATTCAGTACTTC. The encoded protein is CASSLGGTKNIQYF.

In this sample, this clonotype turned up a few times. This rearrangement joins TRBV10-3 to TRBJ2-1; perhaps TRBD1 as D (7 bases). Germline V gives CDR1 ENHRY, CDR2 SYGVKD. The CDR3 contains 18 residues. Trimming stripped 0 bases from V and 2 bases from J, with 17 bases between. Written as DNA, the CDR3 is TGTGCCATCAGTGAGTCAAGAAGTCAGGGGGGTACCTACAATGAGCAGTTCTTC. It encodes CAISESRSQGGTYNEQFF.

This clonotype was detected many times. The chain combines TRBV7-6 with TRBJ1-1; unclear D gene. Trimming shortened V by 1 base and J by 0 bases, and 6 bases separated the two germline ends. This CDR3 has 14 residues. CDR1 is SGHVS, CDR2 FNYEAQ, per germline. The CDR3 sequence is CASSLDGLNTEAFF. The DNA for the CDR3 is TGTGCCAGCAGCTTAGACGGCTTGAACACTGAAGCTTTCTTT.

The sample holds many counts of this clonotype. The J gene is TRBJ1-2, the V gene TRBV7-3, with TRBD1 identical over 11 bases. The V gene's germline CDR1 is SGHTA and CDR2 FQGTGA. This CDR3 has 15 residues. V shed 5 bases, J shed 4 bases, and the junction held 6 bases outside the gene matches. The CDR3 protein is CASSRGQGASYGYTF. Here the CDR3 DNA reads TGTGCCAGCAGCCGTGGACAGGGGGCTTCCTATGGCTACACCTTC. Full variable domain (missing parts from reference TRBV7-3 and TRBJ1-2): GAGVSQTPSNKVTEKGKYVELRCDPISGHTALYWYRQSLGQGPEFLIYFQGTGAADDSGLPNDRFFAVRPEGSVSTLKIQRTERGDSAVYLCASSRGQGASYGYTFGSGTRLTVV.

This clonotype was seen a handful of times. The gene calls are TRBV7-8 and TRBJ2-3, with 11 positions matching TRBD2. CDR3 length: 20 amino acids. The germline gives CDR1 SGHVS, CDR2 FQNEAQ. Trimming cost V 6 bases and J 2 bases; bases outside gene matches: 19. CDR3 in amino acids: CASSPLGAPTTSGDTDTQYF. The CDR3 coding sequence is TGTGCCAGCAGTCCCCTGGGGGCCCCAACGACTAGCGGGGACACAGATACGCAGTATTTT.

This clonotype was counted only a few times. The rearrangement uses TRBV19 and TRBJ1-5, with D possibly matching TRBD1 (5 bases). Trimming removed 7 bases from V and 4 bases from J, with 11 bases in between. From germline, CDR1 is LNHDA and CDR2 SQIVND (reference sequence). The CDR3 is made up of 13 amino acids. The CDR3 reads CASIGTWNQPQHF. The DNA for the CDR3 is TGTGCCAGTATTGGGACTTGGAATCAGCCCCAGCATTTT.

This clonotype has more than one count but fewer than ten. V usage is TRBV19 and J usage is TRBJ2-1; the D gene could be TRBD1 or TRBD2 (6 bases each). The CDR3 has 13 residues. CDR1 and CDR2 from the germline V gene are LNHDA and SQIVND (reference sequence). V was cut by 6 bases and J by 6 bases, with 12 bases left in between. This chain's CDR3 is CASSGGLPNEQFF. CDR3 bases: TGTGCCAGTAGCGGGGGCCTTCCCAATGAGCAGTTCTTC.

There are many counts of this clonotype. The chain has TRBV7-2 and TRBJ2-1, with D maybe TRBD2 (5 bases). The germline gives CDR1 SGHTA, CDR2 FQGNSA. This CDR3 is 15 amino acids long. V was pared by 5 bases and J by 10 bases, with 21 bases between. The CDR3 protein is CASSQPPGLLPEQFF. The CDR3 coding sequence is TGTGCCAGCAGCCAACCTCCCGGACTGCTTCCCGAGCAGTTCTTC.

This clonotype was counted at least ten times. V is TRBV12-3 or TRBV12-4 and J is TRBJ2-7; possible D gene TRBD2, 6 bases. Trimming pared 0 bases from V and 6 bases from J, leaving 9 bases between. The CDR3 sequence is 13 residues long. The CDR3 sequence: CASSLAGGGEQYF. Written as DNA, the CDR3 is TGTGCCAGCAGTTTAGCGGGGGGTGGCGAGCAGTACTTC.

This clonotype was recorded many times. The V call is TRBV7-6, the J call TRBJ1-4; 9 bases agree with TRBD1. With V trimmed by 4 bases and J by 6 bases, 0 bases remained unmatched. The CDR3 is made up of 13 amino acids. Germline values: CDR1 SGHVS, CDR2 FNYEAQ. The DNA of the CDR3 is TGTGCCAGCAGCTGGACAGGGGATGAAAAACTGTTTTTT. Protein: CASSWTGDEKLFF.

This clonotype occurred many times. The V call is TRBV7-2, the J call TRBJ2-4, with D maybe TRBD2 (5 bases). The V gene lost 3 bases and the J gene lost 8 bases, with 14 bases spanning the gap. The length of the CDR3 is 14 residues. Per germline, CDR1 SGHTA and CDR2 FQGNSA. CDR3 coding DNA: TGTGCCAGCAGCTTGCCCCGGGAAAGGTACATTCAGTACTTC. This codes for CASSLPRERYIQYF.

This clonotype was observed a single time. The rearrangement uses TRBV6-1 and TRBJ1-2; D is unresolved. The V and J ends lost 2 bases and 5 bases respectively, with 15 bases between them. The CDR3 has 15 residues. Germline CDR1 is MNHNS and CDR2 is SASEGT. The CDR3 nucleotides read TGTGCCAGCAGTGAAACGAGTTTGACACGTTATGGCTACACCTTC. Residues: CASSETSLTRYGYTF.

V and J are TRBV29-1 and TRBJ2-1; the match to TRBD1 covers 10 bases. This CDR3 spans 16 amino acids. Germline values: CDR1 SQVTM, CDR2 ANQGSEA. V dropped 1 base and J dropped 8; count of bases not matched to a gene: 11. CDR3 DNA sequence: TGCAGCGTTGAAGGCGTCCGGGGGACAGGGGTCTATGAGCAGTTCTTC. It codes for CSVEGVRGTGVYEQFF.

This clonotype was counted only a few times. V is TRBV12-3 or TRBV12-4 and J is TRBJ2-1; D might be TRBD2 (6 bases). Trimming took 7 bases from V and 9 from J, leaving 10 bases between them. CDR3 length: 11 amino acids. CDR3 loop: CASIGGVEQFF. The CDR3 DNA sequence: TGTGCCAGCATCGGGGGTGTTGAGCAGTTCTTC.

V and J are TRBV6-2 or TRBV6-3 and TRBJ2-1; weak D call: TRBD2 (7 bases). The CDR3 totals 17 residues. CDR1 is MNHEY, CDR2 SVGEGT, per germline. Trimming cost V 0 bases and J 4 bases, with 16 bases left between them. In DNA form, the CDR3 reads TGTGCCAGCAGTTACTCCCGAAAGGGGGGGGAGTACAATGAGCAGTTCTTC. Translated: CASSYSRKGGEYNEQFF.

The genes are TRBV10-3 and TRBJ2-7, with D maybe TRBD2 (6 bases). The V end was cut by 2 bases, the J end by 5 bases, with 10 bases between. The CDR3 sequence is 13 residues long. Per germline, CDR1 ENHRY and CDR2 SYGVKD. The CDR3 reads CAISESGGDEQYF. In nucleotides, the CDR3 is TGTGCCATCAGTGAGAGTGGAGGGGACGAGCAGTACTTC.

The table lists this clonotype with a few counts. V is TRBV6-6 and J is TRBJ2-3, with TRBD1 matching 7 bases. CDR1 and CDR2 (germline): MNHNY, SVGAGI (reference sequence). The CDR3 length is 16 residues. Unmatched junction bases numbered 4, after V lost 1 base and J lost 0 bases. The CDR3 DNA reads TGTGCCAGCAGTTACTGGCAGGGGGAAAGCACAGATACGCAGTATTTT. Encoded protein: CASSYWQGESTDTQYF.

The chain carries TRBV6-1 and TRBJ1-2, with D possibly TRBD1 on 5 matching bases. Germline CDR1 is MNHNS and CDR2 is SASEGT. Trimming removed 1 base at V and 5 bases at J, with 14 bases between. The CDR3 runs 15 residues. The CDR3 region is CASSEEADRGYGYTF. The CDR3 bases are TGTGCCAGCAGTGAAGAAGCCGACCGGGGGTATGGCTACACCTTC.

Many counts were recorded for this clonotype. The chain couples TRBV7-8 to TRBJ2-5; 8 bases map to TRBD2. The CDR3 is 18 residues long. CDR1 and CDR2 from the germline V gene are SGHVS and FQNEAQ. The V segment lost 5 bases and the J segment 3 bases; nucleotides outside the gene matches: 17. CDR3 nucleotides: TGTGCCAGCAGCCCCTTGTGGGCGGGGGGTTTCCTCGAAGAGACCCAGTACTTC. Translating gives CASSPLWAGGFLEETQYF.

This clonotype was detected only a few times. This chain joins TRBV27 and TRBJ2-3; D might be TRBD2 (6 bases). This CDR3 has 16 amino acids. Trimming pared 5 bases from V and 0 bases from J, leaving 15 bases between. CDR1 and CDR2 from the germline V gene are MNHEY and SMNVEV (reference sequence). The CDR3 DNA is TGTGCCAGCAGTGTACGGGAGTCGACTAGCACAGATACGCAGTATTTT. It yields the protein CASSVRESTSTDTQYF.

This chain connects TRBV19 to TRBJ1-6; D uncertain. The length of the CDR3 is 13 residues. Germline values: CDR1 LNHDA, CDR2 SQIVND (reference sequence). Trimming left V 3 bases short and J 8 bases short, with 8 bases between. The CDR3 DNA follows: TGTGCCAGTAGTATGGGGAAACATTCACCCCTCCACTTT. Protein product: CASSMGKHSPLHF.

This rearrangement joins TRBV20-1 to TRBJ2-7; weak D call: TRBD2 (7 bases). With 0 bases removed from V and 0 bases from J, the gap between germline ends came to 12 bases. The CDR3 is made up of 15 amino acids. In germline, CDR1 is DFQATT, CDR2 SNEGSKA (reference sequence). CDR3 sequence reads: CSARDLGGASYEQYV. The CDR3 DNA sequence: TGCAGTGCTAGAGATCTTGGGGGGGCCTCCTACGAGCAGTACGTC.

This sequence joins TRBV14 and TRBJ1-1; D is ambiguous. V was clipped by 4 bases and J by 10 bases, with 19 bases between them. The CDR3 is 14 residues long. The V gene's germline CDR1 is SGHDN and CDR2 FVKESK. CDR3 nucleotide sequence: TGTGCCAGCAGCCCCTCATTGGACCCCCTGAGAGCTTTCTTT. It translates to CASSPSLDPLRAFF.

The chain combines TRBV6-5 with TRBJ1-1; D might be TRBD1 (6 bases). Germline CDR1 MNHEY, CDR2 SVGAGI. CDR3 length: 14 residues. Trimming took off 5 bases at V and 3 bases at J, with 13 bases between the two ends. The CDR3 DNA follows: TGTGCCAGCAGTAATTCAGGGGTTGACACTGAAGCTTTCTTT. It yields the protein CASSNSGVDTEAFF.

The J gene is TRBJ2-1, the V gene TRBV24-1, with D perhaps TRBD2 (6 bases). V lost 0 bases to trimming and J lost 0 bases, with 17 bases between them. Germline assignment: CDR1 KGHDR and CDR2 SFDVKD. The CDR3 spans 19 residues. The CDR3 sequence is CATSDLRRGGFDSYNEQFF. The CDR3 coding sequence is TGTGCCACCAGTGATTTGCGAAGGGGAGGCTTTGACTCCTACAATGAGCAGTTCTTC.

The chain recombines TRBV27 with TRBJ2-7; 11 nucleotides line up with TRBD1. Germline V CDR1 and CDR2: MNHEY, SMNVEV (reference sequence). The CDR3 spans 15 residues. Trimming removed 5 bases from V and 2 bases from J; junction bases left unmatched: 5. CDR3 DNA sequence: TGTGCCAGCAGTCCCCGGGACAGGGGGACCTACGAGCAGTACTTC. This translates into CASSPRDRGTYEQYF.

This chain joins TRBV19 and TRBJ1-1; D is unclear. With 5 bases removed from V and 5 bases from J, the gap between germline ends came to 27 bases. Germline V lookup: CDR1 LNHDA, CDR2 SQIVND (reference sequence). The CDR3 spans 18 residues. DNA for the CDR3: TGTGCCAGTAGTGCCAACCGGGAAGATCTTATCGGGAGGACTGAAGCTTTCTTT. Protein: CASSANREDLIGRTEAFF. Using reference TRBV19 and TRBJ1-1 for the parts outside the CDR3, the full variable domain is DGGITQSPKYLFRKEGQNVTLSCEQNLNHDAMYWYRQDPGQGLRLIYYSQIVNDFQKGDIAEGYSVSREKKESFPLTVTSAQKNPTAFYLCASSANREDLIGRTEAFFGQGTRLTVV.

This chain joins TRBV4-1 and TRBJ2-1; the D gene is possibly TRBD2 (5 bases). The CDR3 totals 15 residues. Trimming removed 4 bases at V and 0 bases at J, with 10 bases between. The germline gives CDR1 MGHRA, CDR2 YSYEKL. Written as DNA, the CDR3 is TGCGCCAGCAGCCGGGAAGAGGGCTCCTACAATGAGCAGTTCTTC. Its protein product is CASSREEGSYNEQFF.

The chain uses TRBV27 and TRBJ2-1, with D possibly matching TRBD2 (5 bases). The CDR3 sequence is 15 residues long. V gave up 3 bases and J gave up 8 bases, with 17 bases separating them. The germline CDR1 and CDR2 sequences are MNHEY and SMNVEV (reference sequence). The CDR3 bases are TGTGCCAGCAGTTTTTTCGCGGGCCCCGGCTATGAGCAGTTCTTC. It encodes CASSFFAGPGYEQFF.

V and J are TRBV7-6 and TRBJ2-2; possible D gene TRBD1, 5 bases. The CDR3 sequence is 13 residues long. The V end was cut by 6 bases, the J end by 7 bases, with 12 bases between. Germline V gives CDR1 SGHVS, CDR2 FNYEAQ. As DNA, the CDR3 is TGTGCCAGCAGTTCCAGGGAAAGCGGGGAGCTGTTTTTT. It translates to CASSSRESGELFF.